A selection of T cell receptor beta chains follows, all from one sample in a study of T cells in Graves' hyperthyroidism and ophthalmopathy. TCRdb re-analysed the multiplex PCR reads in MiXCR, keeping a single row per CDR3 protein. The data show under 400,000 distinct CDR3 sequences, 13% to 15% seen once. The sample comprised blood. Source of these receptors: a woman aged 60-70 years with Graves' ophthalmopathy. CDR3s include the opening cysteine and the closing phenylalanine or tryptophan. The order of the fields is J gene, clone size, V gene, D gene, CDR3 protein, CDR3 DNA. The D gene is left open where the match is weak. Some rows mark clone size as missing; the rest say once, few, many or name a class of expanded clone.

j_call: TRBJ1-5; clone_size: many; v_call: TRBV19; d_call: -; cdr3_aa: CASSMRDQPGRPQHF; cdr3_nt: TGTGCCAGTAGTATGCGAGACCAACCGGGCCGGCCCCAGCATTTT
j_call: TRBJ2-5; clone_size: few; v_call: TRBV19; d_call: TRBD2; cdr3_aa: CASSPGWARENRETQYF; cdr3_nt: TGTGCCAGTAGCCCCGGTTGGGCGCGGGAGAATAGAGAGACCCAGTACTTC
j_call: TRBJ1-2; clone_size: many; v_call: TRBV7-9; d_call: TRBD1; cdr3_aa: CASSLRDRVLHGYTF; cdr3_nt: TGTGCCAGCAGCTTACGGGACAGGGTTCTTCATGGCTACACCTTC
j_call: TRBJ2-3; clone_size: -; v_call: TRBV10-3; d_call: -; cdr3_aa: CAIRIEAGDTQYF; cdr3_nt: TGTGCCATCAGAATAGAGGCGGGAGATACGCAGTATTTT
j_call: TRBJ2-1; clone_size: -; v_call: TRBV6-1; d_call: -; cdr3_aa: CASSVTVYNEQFF; cdr3_nt: TGTGCCAGCAGTGTGACGGTTTACAATGAGCAGTTCTTC
j_call: TRBJ2-7; clone_size: few; v_call: TRBV7-9; d_call: -; cdr3_aa: CASSFRERPYEQYF; cdr3_nt: TGTGCCAGCAGCTTCCGGGAAAGGCCCTACGAGCAGTACTTC
j_call: TRBJ2-5; clone_size: many; v_call: TRBV7-8; d_call: -; cdr3_aa: CASRVGTQETQYF; cdr3_nt: TGTGCCAGCAGGGTAGGGACCCAAGAGACCCAGTACTTC
j_call: TRBJ2-3; clone_size: many; v_call: TRBV20-1; d_call: -; cdr3_aa: CSARDVWRTTDTQYF; cdr3_nt: TGCAGTGCTAGAGATGTCTGGCGGACCACAGATACGCAGTATTTT
j_call: TRBJ2-1; clone_size: many; v_call: TRBV12-3/TRBV12-4; d_call: -; cdr3_aa: CASTHERRSYNEQFF; cdr3_nt: TGTGCCAGCACCCATGAGAGGCGCTCCTACAATGAGCAGTTCTTC
j_call: TRBJ2-1; clone_size: -; v_call: TRBV19; d_call: TRBD2; cdr3_aa: CASSTSGGYNEQFF; cdr3_nt: TGTGCCAGCTCGACTAGCGGGGGTTACAATGAGCAGTTCTTC
j_call: TRBJ1-3; clone_size: -; v_call: TRBV12-3/TRBV12-4; d_call: -; cdr3_aa: CASSWVQGPGNTIYF; cdr3_nt: TGTGCCAGCAGTTGGGTACAGGGTCCCGGAAACACCATATATTTT
j_call: TRBJ2-1; clone_size: many; v_call: TRBV3-1; d_call: -; cdr3_aa: CASSLQGDNEQFF; cdr3_nt: TGTGCCAGCAGCCTACAGGGCGACAATGAGCAGTTCTTC
j_call: TRBJ1-3; clone_size: few; v_call: TRBV7-8; d_call: -; cdr3_aa: CACQLGDTIYF; cdr3_nt: TGTGCCTGCCAGTTAGGAGACACCATATATTTT
j_call: TRBJ1-4; clone_size: many; v_call: TRBV5-1; d_call: -; cdr3_aa: CASSLEGNIREKLFF; cdr3_nt: TGCGCCAGCAGCTTGGAGGGGAATATTAGGGAAAAACTGTTTTTT
j_call: TRBJ2-6; clone_size: -; v_call: TRBV19; d_call: -; cdr3_aa: CASSTGSGANVLTF; cdr3_nt: TGTGCCAGTAGTACTGGGTCTGGGGCCAACGTCCTGACTTTC
j_call: TRBJ1-6; clone_size: -; v_call: TRBV3-1; d_call: -; cdr3_aa: CASDGVGSPLHF; cdr3_nt: TGTGCCAGCGACGGGGTGGGCTCACCCCTCCACTTT
j_call: TRBJ2-7; clone_size: many; v_call: TRBV2; d_call: -; cdr3_aa: CASADSYEQYF; cdr3_nt: TGTGCCAGCGCAGATTCCTACGAGCAGTACTTC
j_call: TRBJ1-5; clone_size: -; v_call: TRBV6-2/TRBV6-3; d_call: TRBD1; cdr3_aa: CASNPTQGANGPQHF; cdr3_nt: TGTGCCAGCAACCCGACGCAGGGGGCGAATGGGCCCCAGCATTTT
j_call: TRBJ2-3; clone_size: many; v_call: TRBV7-3; d_call: -; cdr3_aa: CASSLQGIGSGTDTQYF; cdr3_nt: TGTGCCAGCAGCTTACAGGGGATAGGGTCGGGCACAGATACGCAGTATTTT
j_call: TRBJ2-1; clone_size: -; v_call: TRBV11-3; d_call: -; cdr3_aa: CASSGRGYNEQFF; cdr3_nt: TGTGCCAGCTCTGGGCGTGGGTACAATGAGCAGTTCTTC
j_call: TRBJ2-7; clone_size: few; v_call: TRBV27; d_call: -; cdr3_aa: CASSLWNRGTYEQYF; cdr3_nt: TGTGCCAGCAGTTTATGGAACCGGGGCACCTACGAGCAGTACTTC
j_call: TRBJ2-1; clone_size: few; v_call: TRBV4-1; d_call: -; cdr3_aa: CASSQDWALGVKQFF; cdr3_nt: TGCGCCAGCAGCCAAGATTGGGCGCTTGGGGTAAAGCAGTTCTTC
j_call: TRBJ2-2; clone_size: -; v_call: TRBV3-1; d_call: TRBD2; cdr3_aa: CASSQDLGLAGDTGELFF; cdr3_nt: TGTGCCAGCAGCCAAGATCTGGGACTAGCGGGAGACACCGGGGAGCTGTTTTTT
j_call: TRBJ2-2; clone_size: many; v_call: TRBV18; d_call: -; cdr3_aa: CASSPQQGANTGELFF; cdr3_nt: TGTGCCAGCTCACCACAACAGGGAGCGAACACCGGGGAGCTGTTTTTT
j_call: TRBJ2-1; clone_size: -; v_call: TRBV2; d_call: TRBD2; cdr3_aa: CASSLYSGNYNEQFF; cdr3_nt: TGTGCCAGCAGCCTCTATAGCGGGAACTACAATGAGCAGTTCTTC
j_call: TRBJ2-5; clone_size: many; v_call: TRBV9; d_call: TRBD1; cdr3_aa: CASSPRQGTETQYF; cdr3_nt: TGTGCCAGCAGCCCTCGACAGGGGACGGAGACCCAGTACTTC
j_call: TRBJ2-7; clone_size: many; v_call: TRBV27; d_call: TRBD1; cdr3_aa: CASSLSIPGQGYEQYF; cdr3_nt: TGTGCCAGCAGTTTAAGTATCCCGGGACAGGGCTACGAGCAGTACTTC
j_call: TRBJ2-3; clone_size: many; v_call: TRBV20-1; d_call: TRBD2; cdr3_aa: CSASRGLAVTDTQYF; cdr3_nt: TGCAGTGCTAGCCGTGGGCTAGCGGTCACAGATACGCAGTATTTT
j_call: TRBJ2-1; clone_size: few; v_call: TRBV24-1; d_call: TRBD2; cdr3_aa: CATSDSGGRAHNEQFF; cdr3_nt: TGTGCCACCAGTGATTCAGGAGGGAGGGCCCACAATGAGCAGTTCTTC
j_call: TRBJ2-7; clone_size: many; v_call: TRBV7-8; d_call: TRBD2; cdr3_aa: CASSLEGRGLAGRDEQYF; cdr3_nt: TGTGCCAGCAGCTTAGAAGGAAGAGGACTAGCGGGACGGGACGAGCAGTACTTC
j_call: TRBJ1-2; clone_size: -; v_call: TRBV4-2; d_call: -; cdr3_aa: CASSQDYRNRDNYGYTF; cdr3_nt: TGTGCCAGCAGCCAAGATTATCGGAACAGGGATAACTATGGCTACACCTTC
j_call: TRBJ1-2; clone_size: many; v_call: TRBV20-1; d_call: -; cdr3_aa: CSARVAGRIPYGYTF; cdr3_nt: TGCAGTGCTAGAGTAGCCGGACGGATACCCTATGGCTACACCTTC
j_call: TRBJ2-1; clone_size: -; v_call: TRBV7-2; d_call: -; cdr3_aa: CASSSGRLLAGGRSEQFF; cdr3_nt: TGTGCCAGCAGCTCGGGGCGGTTACTAGCCGGAGGACGGTCTGAGCAGTTCTTC
j_call: TRBJ2-3; clone_size: many; v_call: TRBV5-1; d_call: TRBD2; cdr3_aa: CASSSLADQDTQYF; cdr3_nt: TGCGCCAGCAGCTCCCTAGCGGATCAAGATACGCAGTATTTT
j_call: TRBJ2-7; clone_size: many; v_call: TRBV28; d_call: TRBD2; cdr3_aa: CASSLGRVYEQYF; cdr3_nt: TGTGCCAGCAGTCTCGGGAGGGTGTACGAGCAGTACTTC
j_call: TRBJ2-5; clone_size: many; v_call: TRBV10-3; d_call: TRBD2; cdr3_aa: CATRLAGEVETQYF; cdr3_nt: TGTGCCACCAGACTAGCGGGAGAGGTGGAGACCCAGTACTTC
j_call: TRBJ2-5; clone_size: many; v_call: TRBV11-3; d_call: -; cdr3_aa: CASSLDLAATQYF; cdr3_nt: TGTGCCAGCAGCTTAGATTTGGCCGCGACCCAGTACTTC
j_call: TRBJ2-3; clone_size: many; v_call: TRBV5-1; d_call: TRBD2; cdr3_aa: CASSLMAGVVADTQYF; cdr3_nt: TGCGCCAGCAGCTTGATGGCGGGAGTGGTGGCAGATACGCAGTATTTT
j_call: TRBJ1-2; clone_size: many; v_call: TRBV28; d_call: -; cdr3_aa: CASRRDTYGYTF; cdr3_nt: TGTGCCAGCAGGAGGGACACCTATGGCTACACCTTC
j_call: TRBJ1-1; clone_size: few; v_call: TRBV19; d_call: -; cdr3_aa: CASSPRGSPLNTEAFF; cdr3_nt: TGTGCCAGTAGTCCCCGGGGCAGCCCATTGAACACTGAGGCTTTCTTT
j_call: TRBJ2-3; clone_size: many; v_call: TRBV20-1; d_call: TRBD1; cdr3_aa: CSATRPQGAGDTQYF; cdr3_nt: TGCAGTGCTACAAGACCACAGGGGGCGGGAGATACGCAGTATTTT
j_call: TRBJ1-2; clone_size: many; v_call: TRBV27; d_call: -; cdr3_aa: CASSRGNYGYTF; cdr3_nt: TGTGCCAGCAGTCGGGGGAACTATGGCTACACCTTC
j_call: TRBJ2-7; clone_size: many; v_call: TRBV28; d_call: TRBD2; cdr3_aa: CASSFGSGGTPYEQYF; cdr3_nt: TGTGCCAGCAGTTTTGGGTCGGGAGGGACACCCTACGAGCAGTACTTC
j_call: TRBJ1-5; clone_size: many; v_call: TRBV6-1; d_call: -; cdr3_aa: CASSPGAGSQPQHF; cdr3_nt: TGTGCCAGCAGCCCGGGGGCGGGTAGTCAGCCCCAGCATTTT
j_call: TRBJ1-2; clone_size: many; v_call: TRBV5-1; d_call: -; cdr3_aa: CASSLEGNYGYTF; cdr3_nt: TGCGCCAGCAGCTTAGAGGGAAACTATGGCTACACCTTC
j_call: TRBJ1-1; clone_size: many; v_call: TRBV11-2; d_call: -; cdr3_aa: CASSSRKNTEAFF; cdr3_nt: TGTGCCAGCAGCTCGAGGAAGAACACTGAAGCTTTCTTT
j_call: TRBJ2-1; clone_size: many; v_call: TRBV2; d_call: TRBD2; cdr3_aa: CASSGSSGWSYNEQFF; cdr3_nt: TGTGCCAGCAGTGGATCTAGCGGTTGGTCCTACAATGAGCAGTTCTTC
j_call: TRBJ2-1; clone_size: -; v_call: TRBV6-2/TRBV6-3; d_call: TRBD2; cdr3_aa: CASSHGTSGRAGDEQFF; cdr3_nt: TGTGCCAGCAGTCACGGGACTAGCGGGAGGGCCGGTGATGAGCAGTTCTTC
j_call: TRBJ2-7; clone_size: many; v_call: TRBV6-1; d_call: -; cdr3_aa: CASTPYGSYEQYF; cdr3_nt: TGTGCCAGCACCCCCTACGGCTCCTACGAGCAGTACTTC
j_call: TRBJ2-3; clone_size: many; v_call: TRBV3-1; d_call: TRBD2; cdr3_aa: CASSQVFGTNTDTQYF; cdr3_nt: TGTGCCAGCAGCCAAGTGTTCGGGACTAACACAGATACGCAGTATTTT
j_call: TRBJ1-3; clone_size: few; v_call: TRBV5-1; d_call: -; cdr3_aa: CASSLENSGNTIYF; cdr3_nt: TGCGCCAGCAGCTTGGAGAATTCTGGAAACACCATATATTTT